Listed below are T cell receptor beta chains from one sample, sequenced in a study of CD8 T cells in Susac syndrome. MiXCR, run by TCRdb on the immunoSEQ multiplex PCR reads, gives a single entry per CDR3 protein. The data hold about 180,000 distinct CDR3 sequences, with approximately 96% observed a single time. The sample taken for sequencing was CD4+ T cells from PBMCs. These receptors came from a human donor with multiple sclerosis. CDR3s include the opening cysteine and the closing phenylalanine or tryptophan. The D gene is left open where the match is weak. A clone size is listed for some rows: how often the clone was seen (once, few, many), or a class if it is expanded.

v_call: TRBV20-1; j_call: TRBJ2-5; clone_size: NA; d_call: TRBD2; cdr3_nt: TGCAGTGCTATAGCGGGGGGGCCGTTGGAGACCCAGTACTTC; cdr3_aa: CSAIAGGPLETQYF
v_call: TRBV4-3; j_call: TRBJ2-7; clone_size: NA; d_call: TRBD1; cdr3_nt: TGCGCCAGCAGCCGCACGGGGACAGACAAGCAGTACTTC; cdr3_aa: CASSRTGTDKQYF
v_call: TRBV4-1; j_call: TRBJ1-1; clone_size: NA; d_call: TRBD1; cdr3_nt: TGCGCCAGCAGCCAACCGGACAGGGGGCAGACTGAAGCTTTCTTT; cdr3_aa: CASSQPDRGQTEAFF
v_call: TRBV3-1; j_call: TRBJ2-7; clone_size: NA; d_call: NA; cdr3_nt: TGTGCCAGCAGCCAAGATGCGTTAGGGTATGGGCAGTACTTC; cdr3_aa: CASSQDALGYGQYF
v_call: TRBV2; j_call: TRBJ2-3; clone_size: few; d_call: TRBD2; cdr3_nt: TGTGCCAGCAGTGAGCGGGCTAGCGGGGGCACAGATACGCAGTATTTT; cdr3_aa: CASSERASGGTDTQYF
v_call: TRBV7-2; j_call: TRBJ1-4; clone_size: NA; d_call: TRBD1; cdr3_nt: TGTGCCAGCAGCGGACAGGCAGGGCAAAAACTGTTTTTT; cdr3_aa: CASSGQAGQKLFF
v_call: TRBV6-5; j_call: TRBJ1-3; clone_size: NA; d_call: NA; cdr3_nt: TGTGCCAGCATCAGTTCTGGAAACACCATATATTTT; cdr3_aa: CASISSGNTIYF
v_call: TRBV2; j_call: TRBJ1-5; clone_size: NA; d_call: TRBD1; cdr3_nt: TGTGCCAGCGGCCCGGGACAGTCGTCGCGCGAGCCCCAGCATTTT; cdr3_aa: CASGPGQSSREPQHF
v_call: TRBV29-1; j_call: TRBJ2-7; clone_size: NA; d_call: TRBD2; cdr3_nt: TGCAGCGTCGGAGGGACTAGCGGGTTAAGCTCCTACGAGCAGTACTTC; cdr3_aa: CSVGGTSGLSSYEQYF
v_call: TRBV6-5; j_call: TRBJ2-3; clone_size: NA; d_call: NA; cdr3_nt: TGTGCCAGCAGATACCAGGGTACGCAGTATTTT; cdr3_aa: CASRYQGTQYF
v_call: TRBV28; j_call: TRBJ1-1; clone_size: NA; d_call: TRBD1; cdr3_nt: TGTGCCAGCAGTTTACGTTCCGGGACAGGGTTTAGGGTGGCTGAAGCTTTCTTT; cdr3_aa: CASSLRSGTGFRVAEAFF
v_call: TRBV3-1; j_call: TRBJ2-1; clone_size: NA; d_call: NA; cdr3_nt: TGTGCCAGCAGCCAAACGACAGGTGGAAATGAGCAGTTCTTC; cdr3_aa: CASSQTTGGNEQFF
v_call: TRBV25-1; j_call: TRBJ1-6; clone_size: NA; d_call: NA; cdr3_nt: TGTGCCAGCAGTGAATTCCTGGGTTCGGGTGCCTTGCCCCTCCACTTT; cdr3_aa: CASSEFLGSGALPLHF
v_call: TRBV29-1; j_call: TRBJ2-1; clone_size: NA; d_call: TRBD1; cdr3_nt: TGCAGCGGGACCGGGACAGGGAACTACAATGAGCAGTTCTTC; cdr3_aa: CSGTGTGNYNEQFF
v_call: TRBV20-1; j_call: TRBJ1-6; clone_size: NA; d_call: NA; cdr3_nt: TGCAGTGCTAGAGACCGACGGGGCTCCTATAATTCACCCCTCCACTTT; cdr3_aa: CSARDRRGSYNSPLHF
v_call: TRBV3-1; j_call: TRBJ2-2; clone_size: NA; d_call: TRBD1; cdr3_nt: TGTGCCAGCAGCCGCGGTTCCGGGACAGGGGTGAACACCGGGGAGCTGTTTTTT; cdr3_aa: CASSRGSGTGVNTGELFF
v_call: TRBV29-1; j_call: TRBJ1-1; clone_size: NA; d_call: NA; cdr3_nt: TGCAGCGTTGGTGGGATGAACACTGAAGCTTTCTTT; cdr3_aa: CSVGGMNTEAFF
v_call: TRBV9; j_call: TRBJ1-2; clone_size: NA; d_call: TRBD1; cdr3_nt: TGTGCCAGCAGTGATCAAAGGACAGGGGGCATGGGCTACACCTTC; cdr3_aa: CASSDQRTGGMGYTF
v_call: TRBV9; j_call: TRBJ2-2; clone_size: NA; d_call: NA; cdr3_nt: TGTGCCAGCAGCGTAGGGGCGGACACCGGGGAGCTGTTTTTT; cdr3_aa: CASSVGADTGELFF
v_call: TRBV6-2/TRBV6-3; j_call: TRBJ1-1; clone_size: NA; d_call: TRBD1; cdr3_nt: TGTGCCAGCAGAGAGGGACAGGCTGCGAACACTGAAGCTTTCTTT; cdr3_aa: CASREGQAANTEAFF
v_call: TRBV5-1; j_call: TRBJ2-3; clone_size: NA; d_call: NA; cdr3_nt: TGCGCCAGCGGGGGTACCGGAGATACGCAGTATTTT; cdr3_aa: CASGGTGDTQYF
v_call: TRBV28; j_call: TRBJ1-6; clone_size: NA; d_call: NA; cdr3_nt: TGTGCCAGCAGTTTTCGAGTGGGGGCTAATAATTCACCCCTCCACTTT; cdr3_aa: CASSFRVGANNSPLHF
v_call: TRBV29-1; j_call: TRBJ1-1; clone_size: once; d_call: NA; cdr3_nt: TGCAGCGGGTCTGGAGCCCTAAGTATGAACACTGAAGCTTTCTTT; cdr3_aa: CSGSGALSMNTEAFF
v_call: TRBV20-1; j_call: TRBJ2-7; clone_size: NA; d_call: NA; cdr3_nt: TGCAGTGCTAGGACACCCGGAGAGCAGTACTTC; cdr3_aa: CSARTPGEQYF
v_call: TRBV13; j_call: TRBJ2-1; clone_size: NA; d_call: TRBD1; cdr3_nt: TGTGCCAGCAGCCCTGACGACAGGGCGATCTACAATGAGCAGTTCTTC; cdr3_aa: CASSPDDRAIYNEQFF
v_call: TRBV11-3; j_call: TRBJ2-1; clone_size: NA; d_call: TRBD1; cdr3_nt: TGTGCCAGCAGCTCCAGGGGGCAGGGTGAGCAGTTCTTC; cdr3_aa: CASSSRGQGEQFF
v_call: TRBV9; j_call: TRBJ2-1; clone_size: NA; d_call: NA; cdr3_nt: TGTGCCAGCAGCGCTAGCGCGACCTCCAATGAGCAGTTCTTC; cdr3_aa: CASSASATSNEQFF
v_call: TRBV20-1; j_call: TRBJ1-4; clone_size: NA; d_call: NA; cdr3_nt: TGCAGTGCTAGAGATGAGGACAAGTCCGAAAAACTGTTTTTT; cdr3_aa: CSARDEDKSEKLFF
v_call: TRBV3-1; j_call: TRBJ2-1; clone_size: NA; d_call: NA; cdr3_nt: TGTGCCAGCAGCCAAGATCGGAACGGACTCCCTTTGAATGAGCAGTTCTTC; cdr3_aa: CASSQDRNGLPLNEQFF
v_call: TRBV3-1; j_call: TRBJ2-1; clone_size: NA; d_call: NA; cdr3_nt: TGTGCCAGCAGCCAAGATATGCGGGGTCGCCCCAATGAGCAGTTCTTC; cdr3_aa: CASSQDMRGRPNEQFF
v_call: TRBV20-1; j_call: TRBJ2-7; clone_size: NA; d_call: TRBD2; cdr3_nt: TGCAGTGCTACCCCAAGCGGGACCTACGAGCAGTACTTC; cdr3_aa: CSATPSGTYEQYF
v_call: TRBV6-2/TRBV6-3; j_call: TRBJ2-1; clone_size: NA; d_call: TRBD1; cdr3_nt: TGTGCCAGCAGGGGACAGCCTAACAATGAGCAGTTCTTC; cdr3_aa: CASRGQPNNEQFF
v_call: TRBV5-1; j_call: TRBJ2-7; clone_size: NA; d_call: NA; cdr3_nt: TGCGCCAGCAGCTCCCTGCCCAGTGATGGCGAACAGTACTTC; cdr3_aa: CASSSLPSDGEQYF
v_call: TRBV5-1; j_call: TRBJ2-7; clone_size: once; d_call: TRBD1; cdr3_nt: TGCGCCAGCAGCCCCCCGGGACAGGGGGCGGATGAGCAGTACTTC; cdr3_aa: CASSPPGQGADEQYF
v_call: TRBV6-1; j_call: TRBJ2-7; clone_size: NA; d_call: NA; cdr3_nt: TGTGCCAGCAGTGATCTTCAGGGGCGCCCCTACGAGCAGTACTTC; cdr3_aa: CASSDLQGRPYEQYF
v_call: TRBV11-3; j_call: TRBJ2-3; clone_size: NA; d_call: NA; cdr3_nt: TGTGCCAGCAGCCCCCTGGGCGGAGCGACAGATACGCAGTATTTT; cdr3_aa: CASSPLGGATDTQYF
v_call: TRBV20-1; j_call: TRBJ1-2; clone_size: once; d_call: NA; cdr3_nt: TGCAGTGCTAGATCCGACCGCGGCTATGGCTACACCTTC; cdr3_aa: CSARSDRGYGYTF
v_call: TRBV19; j_call: TRBJ2-1; clone_size: once; d_call: NA; cdr3_nt: TGTGCCAGTAAAAGCGGAGCTAAATACAATGAGCAGTTCTTC; cdr3_aa: CASKSGAKYNEQFF
v_call: TRBV19; j_call: TRBJ2-2; clone_size: once; d_call: TRBD1; cdr3_nt: TGTGCCAGTAGCGGACAGGGTAGTATCGGGGCTGACGGGGAGCTGTTTTTT; cdr3_aa: CASSGQGSIGADGELFF
v_call: TRBV19; j_call: TRBJ1-1; clone_size: NA; d_call: NA; cdr3_nt: TGTGCCAGTAGTATTGGAGAAATGAACACTGAAGCTTTCTTT; cdr3_aa: CASSIGEMNTEAFF
v_call: TRBV27; j_call: TRBJ2-1; clone_size: NA; d_call: TRBD2; cdr3_nt: TGTGCCAGCAGCCGGCTAGCGGGGAACTACAATGAGCAGTTCTTC; cdr3_aa: CASSRLAGNYNEQFF
v_call: TRBV19; j_call: TRBJ2-6; clone_size: NA; d_call: NA; cdr3_nt: TGTGCCAGCCTCGAGCGATCTGGGGCCAACGTCCTGACTTTC; cdr3_aa: CASLERSGANVLTF
v_call: TRBV7-2; j_call: TRBJ2-5; clone_size: NA; d_call: NA; cdr3_nt: TGTGCCAGCAGCTTAGTTCCAGGCGGGACCCAGTACTTC; cdr3_aa: CASSLVPGGTQYF
v_call: TRBV29-1; j_call: TRBJ1-1; clone_size: NA; d_call: TRBD1; cdr3_nt: TGCAGCGGAGGGACAGGGGCTATCAACACTGAAGCTTTCTTT; cdr3_aa: CSGGTGAINTEAFF
v_call: TRBV5-4; j_call: TRBJ1-1; clone_size: once; d_call: NA; cdr3_nt: TGTGCCAGCAGCTCGGGCGTCGGGACTGAAGCTTTCTTT; cdr3_aa: CASSSGVGTEAFF
v_call: TRBV29-1; j_call: TRBJ2-1; clone_size: NA; d_call: NA; cdr3_nt: TGCAGCGTTGAACCTAATCCCCCGGGAAACGAGCAGTTCTTC; cdr3_aa: CSVEPNPPGNEQFF
v_call: TRBV11-2; j_call: TRBJ1-1; clone_size: NA; d_call: NA; cdr3_nt: TGTGCCAGCAGCTTAGATTTTCGGGGAACTGAAGCTTTCTTT; cdr3_aa: CASSLDFRGTEAFF
v_call: TRBV29-1; j_call: TRBJ1-5; clone_size: NA; d_call: NA; cdr3_nt: TGCAGCGTCGCCGGGACGGCCAATCAGCCCCAGCATTTT; cdr3_aa: CSVAGTANQPQHF
v_call: TRBV20-1; j_call: TRBJ2-1; clone_size: NA; d_call: TRBD1; cdr3_nt: TGCAGTGCCCGACAGGGGAGCTCCTACAATGAGCAGTTCTTC; cdr3_aa: CSARQGSSYNEQFF
v_call: TRBV7-9; j_call: TRBJ2-4; clone_size: NA; d_call: NA; cdr3_nt: TGTGCCACCGATCCTATCATAAACATTCAGTACTTC; cdr3_aa: CATDPIINIQYF
v_call: TRBV4-3; j_call: TRBJ2-3; clone_size: NA; d_call: TRBD2; cdr3_nt: TGCGCCAGCAGCCGCCTACTCCCCTCGACTAGCGGGGGGGTTACAGATACGCAGTATTTT; cdr3_aa: CASSRLLPSTSGGVTDTQYF
v_call: TRBV5-4; j_call: TRBJ1-5; clone_size: NA; d_call: NA; cdr3_nt: TGTGCCAGCAGCTTGTTCGGGGTTCAGCCCCAGCATTTT; cdr3_aa: CASSLFGVQPQHF
v_call: TRBV29-1; j_call: TRBJ2-5; clone_size: NA; d_call: NA; cdr3_nt: TGCAGCGTTGAGGACGGACAGTCCTCCGGGGGGACCCAGTACTTC; cdr3_aa: CSVEDGQSSGGTQYF
v_call: TRBV12-3/TRBV12-4; j_call: TRBJ1-5; clone_size: NA; d_call: NA; cdr3_nt: TGTGCCAGCAGCTCGACGGGGGCCGGCAATCAGCCCCAGCATTTT; cdr3_aa: CASSSTGAGNQPQHF
v_call: TRBV6-1; j_call: TRBJ2-7; clone_size: NA; d_call: NA; cdr3_nt: TGTGCCAGCAGACAATCCGGGACACCACTACCCTCCTACGAGCAGTACTTC; cdr3_aa: CASRQSGTPLPSYEQYF
v_call: TRBV15; j_call: TRBJ2-7; clone_size: NA; d_call: NA; cdr3_nt: TGTGCCACCAGCAACGGAGACTGGAGCTCCTACGAGCAGTACTTC; cdr3_aa: CATSNGDWSSYEQYF
v_call: TRBV30; j_call: TRBJ2-7; clone_size: NA; d_call: NA; cdr3_nt: TGTGCCTGGAGTGTACCTCCAGGGTCCCTCTACTACGAGCAGTACTTC; cdr3_aa: CAWSVPPGSLYYEQYF